This TCR beta chain was identified in a study of blood T cell repertoires in COVID-19. For the study at large: Spain, Italy and the United States supplied samples that represented acute and convalescent COVID-19. T cells, B-cell-depleted T cells, or PBMCs provided the cDNA or gDNA that served as material.

Original handling: The authors estimated nucleated cell counts from reference gene primer amplification. Profiling relied on immunoSEQ multiplex PCR, and the TCRdb table lists in-frame clones only, not all of them. The DNA gave D and trimming, while V, J and clone size come from that table. In the table there are some 58,000 clones, 90% of which are singletons. The sample consisted of peripheral blood. This sequence originates from a man aged 35 to 55 with acute or convalescent COVID-19.

CDR3 sequence reads: CASSLAGGAAFETQYF. The CDR3 coding sequence is TGCGCCAGCAGCTTGGCCGGAGGGGCGGCATTCGAGACCCAGTACTTC. The rearrangement links TRBV5-1 to TRBJ2-5; possible D gene TRBD2, 6 bases. The germline V and J ends were trimmed by 0 bases and 5 bases, with 17 bases remaining between them. CDR1 and CDR2 (germline): SGHRS, YFSETQ. The CDR3 spans 16 residues.